The TCR beta chain described here comes from a study of T cell changes during pregnancy in multiple sclerosis (dated by TCRdb to between 2019 and 2020). With regard to the full study: The study examined how the T cell repertoire changed over the course of pregnancy in women with multiple sclerosis.

The CDR3 numbers 14 residues from cysteine through phenylalanine. Only CDR3 DNA remains: 42 bases, in frame from the first base. CDR1 SGHNT and CDR2 YYREEE were looked up in the germline V gene (reference sequence). Germline trimming amounts to 4 bases on V and 4 bases on J, with 3 as the count of junction bases outside the gene matches. As regards this clone: Which antigen it targets is not known. No much larger clone is present one base from it, and per-base qualities are unavailable.

Libraries were prepared through the immunoSEQ multiplex PCR assay. Imported from immuneACCESS, the table was reduced by TCRdb to in-frame sequences with V and J called. These copies leave out some clones; in studies compared against another copy, an unresolved V gene accounts for under half, and the cause of the remainder is not known. The sample contains about 58,000 clones, about 89% of them found a single time. Nearly 0.5% of the sample is held by the ten biggest clonotypes. The sequence is built from TRBV5-4 and TRBJ1-2, with 11 bases matching TRBD1. The TCR comes from a female donor in good health, enrolled as a control in a pregnancy study. This sample comprised CD4+ T cells from peripheral blood mononuclear cells, obtained after pregnancy. DNA sequence: TGTGCCAGCAGCCGGACAGGGGGCGGCTATGGCTACACCTTC. Translated, it reads CASSRTGGGYGYTF.